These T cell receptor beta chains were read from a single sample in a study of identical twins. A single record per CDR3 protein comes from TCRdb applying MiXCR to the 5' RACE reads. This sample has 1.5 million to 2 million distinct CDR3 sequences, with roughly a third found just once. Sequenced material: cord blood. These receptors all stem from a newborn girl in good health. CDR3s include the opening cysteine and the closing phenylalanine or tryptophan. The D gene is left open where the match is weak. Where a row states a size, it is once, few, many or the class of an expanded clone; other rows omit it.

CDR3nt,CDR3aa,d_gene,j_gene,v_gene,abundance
TGTGCCAGCAGCACTGGACCAACGCGTGACAATGAGCAGTTCTTC,CASSTGPTRDNEQFF,NA,TRBJ2-1,TRBV6-1,few
TGTGCCAGCAGTGAGTATAGGGTTATGAACACTGAAGCTTTCTTT,CASSEYRVMNTEAFF,NA,TRBJ1-1,TRBV2,few
TGTGCTGTTAGCCGGACTAGCGGTACCCTTGAGCAGTACTTC,CAVSRTSGTLEQYF,TRBD2,TRBJ2-7,TRBV12-5,NA
TGCAGTGCTAGAAGTTACGGTTGGCGGGAGCGGAACATTCAGTACTTC,CSARSYGWRERNIQYF,TRBD2,TRBJ2-4,TRBV20-1,NA
TGCAGTGCTAGAGAATACGGGACTATGGCCCAGCATTTT,CSAREYGTMAQHF,NA,TRBJ1-5,TRBV20-1,NA
TGTGCCAGCAGTGAAGGAAAGTACGATACGCAGTATTTT,CASSEGKYDTQYF,NA,TRBJ2-3,TRBV2,few
TGCAGCGTTGTAGGACTAGCGGGGGGTGCGTCCTACAATGAGCAGTTCTTC,CSVVGLAGGASYNEQFF,TRBD2,TRBJ2-1,TRBV29-1,many
TGTGCCAGCAGTTTAGTCGCCGGACTAGCGAACATTCAGTACTTC,CASSLVAGLANIQYF,TRBD2,TRBJ2-4,TRBV12-3/TRBV12-4,many
TGTGCCAGCAGCTTACGGCCCACCCCCACAGATACGCAGTATTTT,CASSLRPTPTDTQYF,NA,TRBJ2-3,TRBV13,NA
TGCAGTGCTACCCCCCCAAGAAAGGGGGGGACTGAAGCTTTCTTT,CSATPPRKGGTEAFF,NA,TRBJ1-1,TRBV20-1,few
TGTGCCAGCAGTGAAAGGACAAACACCGGGGAGCTGTTTTTT,CASSERTNTGELFF,NA,TRBJ2-2,TRBV25-1,NA
TGTGCCAGCAGCAAAGCAAGGGCGTCCTACGAGCAGTACTTC,CASSKARASYEQYF,NA,TRBJ2-7,TRBV21-1,many
TGTGCCAGCAGTCGCCGGGACAGGGCCAACACTGAAGCTTTCTTT,CASSRRDRANTEAFF,TRBD1,TRBJ1-1,TRBV14,once
TGCAGCGTTGGGCCCAGGACTGGCTCCTACGAGCAGTACTTC,CSVGPRTGSYEQYF,NA,TRBJ2-7,TRBV29-1,many
TGTGCCAGCAGCCCCCTACGCCTAGCGGGAGAAGGTGATGAGCAGTACTTC,CASSPLRLAGEGDEQYF,TRBD2,TRBJ2-5,TRBV6-1,few
TGCGCCAGCAGCCAAGTGCGATCGCTCTACGAGCAGTACTTC,CASSQVRSLYEQYF,NA,TRBJ2-7,TRBV4-1,NA
TGTGCCAGCAGCCAAGACCAAAATAGCAATCAGCCCCAGCATTTT,CASSQDQNSNQPQHF,NA,TRBJ1-5,TRBV4-2,NA
TGTGCCAGCAGCTTAGGCCAGCGGGGTACGTTCTTC,CASSLGQRGTFF,TRBD2,TRBJ2-1,TRBV7-2,NA
TGCAGCGTTGTCCACCCAGTTTCCTACGAGCAGTACTTC,CSVVHPVSYEQYF,NA,TRBJ2-7,TRBV29-1,many
TGCGCCAGCAGTCCCAGGGACGTCTGGGACTCTCTCCAAGAGACCCAGTACTTC,CASSPRDVWDSLQETQYF,NA,TRBJ2-5,TRBV6-2/TRBV6-3,few
TGTGCCAGCAGAGGACAGGGAGGGGACATTCAGTACTTC,CASRGQGGDIQYF,NA,TRBJ2-4,TRBV12-3/TRBV12-4,NA
TGTGCCAGCTCACCAGCCGGGACAGGGATTGAAAAACTGTTTTTT,CASSPAGTGIEKLFF,TRBD1,TRBJ1-4,TRBV18,NA
TGTGCTAGTGGTTGGGGGACTAGCGGAGCCAATGAGCAGTTCTTC,CASGWGTSGANEQFF,TRBD2,TRBJ2-1,TRBV12-5,NA
TGTGCCAGCAGGTTAGGGGGGCCTCTAAGCACAGATACGCAGTATTTT,CASRLGGPLSTDTQYF,NA,TRBJ2-3,TRBV12-3/TRBV12-4,NA
TGTGCCAGCAGCCCCCAGGAGCTCAATCAGCCCCAGCATTTT,CASSPQELNQPQHF,NA,TRBJ1-5,TRBV7-6,few
TGCAGTGCTAGAGGTCGGCGGAGTAGCGGGGAACGGTCTATCACCGGGGAGCTGTTTTTT,CSARGRRSSGERSITGELFF,TRBD2,TRBJ2-2,TRBV20-1,once
TGTGCCAGCAGTTACGGGACGTCTCCTTACGAGCAGTACTTC,CASSYGTSPYEQYF,NA,TRBJ2-7,TRBV6-5,many
TGTGCCAGCAATCGGATGGCGGATGAAAAACTGTTTTTT,CASNRMADEKLFF,NA,TRBJ1-4,TRBV28,few
TGTGCCATCAGTGAGTCGCGTTCCACTAGCGGGACGAGATCGCAAGAGACCCAGTACTTC,CAISESRSTSGTRSQETQYF,TRBD2,TRBJ2-5,TRBV10-3,many